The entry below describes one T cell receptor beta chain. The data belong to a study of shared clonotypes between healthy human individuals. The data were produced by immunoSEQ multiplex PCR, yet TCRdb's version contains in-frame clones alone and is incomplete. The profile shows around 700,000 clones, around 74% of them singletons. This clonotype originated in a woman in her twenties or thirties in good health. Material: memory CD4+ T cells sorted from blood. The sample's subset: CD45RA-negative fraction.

In DNA, the CDR3 is TGTGCCAGCATTAAAGGACTAGCGGCTAGCACAGATACGCAGTATTTT. Its translation: CASIKGLAASTDTQYF. The chain combines TRBV2 with TRBJ2-3, with 10 bases aligning to TRBD2. Looked up from germline, CDR1 is SNHLY and CDR2 is FYNNEI. Trimming took 7 bases from V and 0 from J; bases not matched to a gene: 7. The CDR3 covers 16 residues.